Below, 14 T cell receptor beta chains from the same sample are listed, as sequenced in a study of T cells after yellow fever vaccination. TCRdb re-derived calls from the 5' RACE reads in MiXCR, one entry per CDR3 protein. The sample holds approximately 90,000 distinct CDR3 sequences, about an eighth seen once. Sample: CD8+ T cells not binding an NS4B(214-222) dextramer, sorted from PBMCs, taken roughly 20 days after the first yellow fever vaccination. All receptors derive from a man aged 18-30 years who received the YFV17D yellow fever vaccine.

This clonotype was recorded a few times. The chain carries TRBV6-2 or TRBV6-3 and TRBJ2-5; D call uncertain. Germline CDR1 and CDR2: MNHEY and SVGEGT. V was cut by 7 bases and J by 3 bases, with 18 bases left in between. This CDR3 is 15 amino acids long. CDR3: CASTPLEWLKETQYF. Written as DNA, the CDR3 is TGTGCCAGCACCCCCCTGGAGTGGCTGAAAGAGACCCAGTACTTC.

The chain joins TRBV4-1 to TRBJ2-2, with D unresolved. Trimming stripped 0 bases from V and 6 bases from J, with 5 bases between. The CDR3 totals 13 residues. Germline-derived CDR1 and CDR2 are MGHRA and YSYEKL. CDR3 coding DNA: TGCGCCAGCAGCCAAGAATTAGCCGGGGAGCTGTTTTTT. It encodes CASSQELAGELFF.

This clonotype was counted many times. V gene TRBV7-9 combines with J gene TRBJ2-5; 12 nucleotides match TRBD2. This CDR3 has 17 residues. Germline V gene sequence: CDR1 SEHNR, CDR2 FQNEAQ (reference sequence). With V trimmed by 1 base and J by 1 base, 4 bases remained unmatched. Written as DNA, the CDR3 is TGTGCCAGCAGCTTAGTTGGGGGACTAGCGGGCCAAGAGACCCAGTACTTC. This gives the protein CASSLVGGLAGQETQYF. Using reference TRBV7-9 and TRBJ2-5 for the parts outside the CDR3, the full variable domain is DTGVSQNPRHKITKRGQNVTFRCDPISEHNRLYWYRQTLGQGPEFLTYFQNEAQLEKSRLLSDRFSAERPKGSFSTLEIQRTEQGDSAMYLCASSLVGGLAGQETQYFGPGTRLLVL.

This clonotype was observed a few times. The V and J genes are TRBV7-2 and TRBJ2-7, with a possible D match to TRBD1 (5 bases). V lost 1 base and J 6 bases, leaving 13 bases between the germline ends. The CDR3 contains 14 residues. Germline V gene lookup returns CDR1 SGHTA and CDR2 FQGNSA. CDR3 nucleotides: TGTGCCAGCAGCTTAGTTTTTTCAGGGTCCGAGCAGTACTTC. As protein: CASSLVFSGSEQYF.

This rearrangement joins TRBV19 to TRBJ1-4; the D is unclear. The V and J ends lost 6 bases and 10 bases respectively, with 18 bases between them. This CDR3 contains 14 residues. Germline V gene data show CDR1 as LNHDA and CDR2 as SQIVND (reference sequence). CDR3 nucleotides: TGTGCCAGTAGGAGCGTTTTGGGTTCGCGAAAACTGTTTTTT. It codes for CASRSVLGSRKLFF.

The CDR3 protein is CASSFGSFQPQHF. In nucleotides, the CDR3 is TGTGCCAGCAGCTTTGGATCGTTTCAGCCCCAGCATTTT. The genes are TRBV7-2 and TRBJ1-5, with D uncertain. This CDR3 has 13 residues. Trimming shortened V by 3 bases and J by 6 bases, and 9 bases separated the two germline ends. CDR1 is SGHTA and CDR2 is FQGNSA in the germline V gene.

This clonotype came up many times. This chain uses TRBV12-3 or TRBV12-4 with TRBJ2-4; 10 nucleotides align to TRBD1. V gave up 6 bases and J gave up 6 bases; unmatched junction bases: 5. There are 14 residues in the CDR3. CDR3 loop: CASRTGGAGNIQYF. In DNA form, the CDR3 reads TGTGCCAGCAGGACAGGGGGCGCGGGAAACATTCAGTACTTC.

This clonotype was found many times. Written as DNA, the CDR3 is TGTGCCAGCAGTGGGACAGATGTTGACTACGAGCAGTACTTC. Residues: CASSGTDVDYEQYF. This chain joins TRBV2 and TRBJ2-7; a possible D gene is TRBD1 (6 bases). Per germline, CDR1 SNHLY and CDR2 FYNNEI. The CDR3 contains 14 residues. V lost 4 bases and J lost 3, with 13 bases in between.

This clonotype was seen a few times. V and J are TRBV4-3 and TRBJ1-6, with 9 bases identical to TRBD1. CDR3 size: 14 residues. Germline assignment: CDR1 LGHNA and CDR2 YSLEER. Unmatched junction bases numbered 2, after V lost 4 bases and J lost 7 bases. CDR3 region: CASSPDRGNSPLHF. The CDR3 DNA is TGCGCCAGCAGCCCGGACAGGGGAAATTCACCCCTCCACTTT.

The CDR3 here is CASSPSDRGRSEQFF. In nucleotides, the CDR3 is TGTGCCAGCAGTCCCTCGGACAGGGGAAGGAGTGAGCAGTTCTTC. V gene TRBV27 combines with J gene TRBJ2-1, with TRBD1 matching 9 bases. The CDR3 length is 15 residues. Germline-derived CDR1 and CDR2 are MNHEY and SMNVEV (reference sequence). The V segment lost 5 bases and the J segment 9 bases; nucleotides outside the gene matches: 11.

This clonotype was seen a handful of times. V is TRBV7-2 and J is TRBJ1-6, with D possibly TRBD1 on 5 matching bases. CDR1 SGHTA and CDR2 FQGNSA come from the germline V gene. The CDR3 contains 15 residues. V lost 3 bases and J lost 6, with 12 bases in between. CDR3 loop: CASSFPDSSNSPLHF. The CDR3 region has the DNA TGTGCCAGCAGCTTCCCCGACAGTTCTAATTCACCCCTCCACTTT.

V and J are TRBV13 and TRBJ2-2; no definite D call. The germline V gene encodes CDR1 PRHDT and CDR2 FYEKMQ (reference sequence). CDR3 size: 15 residues. The V and J ends lost 2 bases and 6 bases respectively, with 13 bases between them. The CDR3 sequence is CASSLLQSSAGELFF. CDR3 nucleotide sequence: TGTGCCAGCAGCTTACTTCAATCGAGTGCCGGGGAGCTGTTTTTT.

This clonotype showed up just a few times. The chain uses TRBV15 and TRBJ2-7; TRBD1 matches 9 bases. Germline V gene sequence: CDR1 LNHNV, CDR2 YYDKDF (reference sequence). The V segment lost 3 bases and the J segment 5 bases; nucleotides outside the gene matches: 11. CDR3 length equals 16 residues. CDR3 region: CATSSAPGTGTNEQYF. The CDR3, as DNA: TGTGCCACCAGCAGTGCGCCCGGGACAGGGACCAACGAGCAGTACTTC. The complete variable domain, with remaining parts taken from reference TRBV15 and TRBJ2-7, reads DAMVIQNPRYQVTQFGKPVTLSCSQTLNHNVMYWYQQKSSQAPKLLFHYYDKDFNNEADTPDNFQSRRPNTSFCFLDIRSPGLGDTAMYLCATSSAPGTGTNEQYFGPGTRLTVT.

The chain has TRBV4-2 and TRBJ1-1; 7 positions match TRBD1. The ends lost 8 bases at V and 1 base at J; junction bases unmatched: 22. Germline V gene sequence: CDR1 LGHNA, CDR2 YNFKEQ. This CDR3 is built from 19 residues. The CDR3 nucleotides are TGTGCCAGCGGCCCCGGAAGTGGAGGGGGCGGATTATGGAACACTGAAGCTTTCTTT. Its protein is CASGPGSGGGGLWNTEAFF.